This note documents a single T cell receptor beta chain sequence. CDR1 and CDR2 from the germline V gene are SNHLY and FYNNEI. The CDR3 contains 15 residues. V shed 6 bases and J 4 bases; nucleotides not matched to a gene: 8. The entry originates in a study of blood T cell repertoires in COVID-19. For the study at large: Acute and convalescent COVID-19 specimens originated in the United States, Italy and Spain. Sample material is recorded as cDNA or gDNA derived from T cells, B-cell-depleted T cells, or PBMCs.

In the original workflow: From reference gene primer amplification, estimates of nucleated cell counts were derived. The data were produced by immunoSEQ multiplex PCR, yet TCRdb's version contains in-frame clones alone and is incomplete. V, J and clone size derive from that table, while D and trimming were established from the DNA sequence. The table lists approximately 25,000 clones, 82% of them singletons. The sequence was obtained from a human donor in a cohort sampled during active COVID-19. What was sequenced was peripheral blood. The gene calls are TRBV2 and TRBJ1-5, with TRBD1 matching over 8 bases. The CDR3 loop reads CASSGQGIGNQPQHF. The DNA for the CDR3 is TGTGCCAGCAGCGGACAGGGAATTGGGAATCAGCCCCAGCATTTT. The whole variable domain, remainder taken from reference TRBV2 and TRBJ1-5, is EPEVTQTPSHQVTQMGQEVILRCVPISNHLYFYWYRQILGQKVEFLVSFYNNEISEKSEIFDDQFSVERPDGSNFTLKIRSTKLEDSAMYFCASSGQGIGNQPQHFGDGTRLSIL.